Listed below are T cell receptor beta chains from one sample, sequenced in a study of blood T cell repertoires in COVID-19. Sequencing used immunoSEQ multiplex PCR; TCRdb keeps in-frame clones, though not all of them. The table has 45,000 or so clones, about 83% seen once. Input material: peripheral blood. These receptors all stem from a woman aged 55-69 years with acute or convalescent COVID-19. The CDR3 runs from the conserved cysteine through the conserved F or W. The order of the fields is J gene, clone size, D gene, V gene, CDR3 DNA, CDR3 protein. D genes are given only for firm matches. Clone size is not always given. Where it is, it says once, few, many or a class for expanded clones.

j_gene: TRBJ2-1
abundance: -
d_gene: -
v_gene: TRBV13
CDR3nt: TGTGCCAGCAGCTTGTATCAGGGGTACAATGAGCAGTTCTTC
CDR3aa: CASSLYQGYNEQFF

j_gene: TRBJ1-2
abundance: -
d_gene: TRBD1
v_gene: TRBV2
CDR3nt: TGTGCCAGCAGGAACAGGGGGTATGGCTACACCTTC
CDR3aa: CASRNRGYGYTF

j_gene: TRBJ1-1
abundance: -
d_gene: -
v_gene: TRBV27
CDR3nt: TGTGCCAGCAGTTTTCGGCAGCGCACTGAAGCTTTCTTT
CDR3aa: CASSFRQRTEAFF

j_gene: TRBJ1-1
abundance: -
d_gene: -
v_gene: TRBV27
CDR3nt: TGTGCCAGCAGTCCAAGCTTCAACACTGAAGCTTTCTTT
CDR3aa: CASSPSFNTEAFF

j_gene: TRBJ1-1
abundance: -
d_gene: TRBD1
v_gene: TRBV5-4
CDR3nt: TGTGCCAGCAGCCTAGGACAGGTTGAAGTCACTGAAGCTTTCTTT
CDR3aa: CASSLGQVEVTEAFF

j_gene: TRBJ2-2
abundance: -
d_gene: TRBD2
v_gene: TRBV4-2
CDR3nt: TGTGCCAGCAGCCGCGAGCGGGAGAACACCGGGGAGCTGTTTTTT
CDR3aa: CASSRERENTGELFF

j_gene: TRBJ1-1
abundance: -
d_gene: TRBD1
v_gene: TRBV19
CDR3nt: TGTGCCAGTAAGTCTTGGACAGGAAAAACGAACACTGAAGCTTTCTTT
CDR3aa: CASKSWTGKTNTEAFF

j_gene: TRBJ2-5
abundance: once
d_gene: -
v_gene: TRBV5-1
CDR3nt: TGCGCCAGCAGCTTGCCTGAAGAGACCCAGTACTTC
CDR3aa: CASSLPEETQYF

j_gene: TRBJ2-7
abundance: -
d_gene: -
v_gene: TRBV28
CDR3nt: TGTGCCAGCAGTTTAAAGTCTTGGTATGCCCCCAAAAGCAACGAGCAGTACTTC
CDR3aa: CASSLKSWYAPKSNEQYF

j_gene: TRBJ2-1
abundance: -
d_gene: TRBD2
v_gene: TRBV30
CDR3nt: TGTGCCTGGAGTGGCGTGAGCGGGGGTCTGGGTAATGAGCAGTTCTTC
CDR3aa: CAWSGVSGGLGNEQFF

j_gene: TRBJ1-5
abundance: -
d_gene: -
v_gene: TRBV18
CDR3nt: TGTGCCAGCTCACCAAAACAGACAAGCAATCAGCCCCAGCATTTT
CDR3aa: CASSPKQTSNQPQHF

j_gene: TRBJ1-1
abundance: -
d_gene: -
v_gene: TRBV27
CDR3nt: TGTGCCAGCAGTTTACAAGGTGCGGAGAACACTGAAGCTTTCTTT
CDR3aa: CASSLQGAENTEAFF

j_gene: TRBJ2-3
abundance: -
d_gene: -
v_gene: TRBV10-3
CDR3nt: TGTGCCATCAGTGACCCAGGGCGAAGCACAGATACGCAGTATTTT
CDR3aa: CAISDPGRSTDTQYF

j_gene: TRBJ1-3
abundance: -
d_gene: -
v_gene: TRBV2
CDR3nt: TGTGCCAGCAGTGCCCAGGACAGTCGCTCTGGAAACACCATATATTTT
CDR3aa: CASSAQDSRSGNTIYF

j_gene: TRBJ1-4
abundance: once
d_gene: -
v_gene: TRBV10-1
CDR3nt: TGCGCCAGCCCACCGGGGGGACTGACTTCAACTAATGAAAAACTGTTTTTT
CDR3aa: CASPPGGLTSTNEKLFF

j_gene: TRBJ1-5
abundance: -
d_gene: TRBD1
v_gene: TRBV5-8
CDR3nt: TGTGCCAGCAGGGAACACAGGGGGCAGAATAGCAATCAGCCCCAGCATTTT
CDR3aa: CASREHRGQNSNQPQHF

j_gene: TRBJ2-5
abundance: -
d_gene: -
v_gene: TRBV19
CDR3nt: TGTGCCAGTAGTAATTATTTCGGGGATACCCAGTACTTC
CDR3aa: CASSNYFGDTQYF

j_gene: TRBJ1-1
abundance: -
d_gene: TRBD1
v_gene: TRBV5-1
CDR3nt: TGCGCCAGCAGCTACTCAGACAGGGAGCGTGATGAAGCTTTCTTT
CDR3aa: CASSYSDRERDEAFF

j_gene: TRBJ1-4
abundance: -
d_gene: -
v_gene: TRBV29-1
CDR3nt: TGCAGCGTAACCGGTCCGGGTACTAATGAAAAACTGTTTTTT
CDR3aa: CSVTGPGTNEKLFF

j_gene: TRBJ1-2
abundance: -
d_gene: -
v_gene: TRBV6-6
CDR3nt: TGTGCCAGCAGTTACTCGACTATAGGTCACTATGGCTACACCTTC
CDR3aa: CASSYSTIGHYGYTF

j_gene: TRBJ2-1
abundance: -
d_gene: -
v_gene: TRBV19
CDR3nt: TGTGCCAGTAGTATAAAGGGGACTTACTCGAGCTCCTACAATGAGCAGTTCTTC
CDR3aa: CASSIKGTYSSSYNEQFF

j_gene: TRBJ1-1
abundance: -
d_gene: TRBD1
v_gene: TRBV6-5
CDR3nt: TGTGCCAGCAGGCGGCAGAGACAGGGGAACACTGAAGCTTTCTTT
CDR3aa: CASRRQRQGNTEAFF

j_gene: TRBJ1-4
abundance: -
d_gene: TRBD1
v_gene: TRBV3-1/TRBV3-2
CDR3nt: TGTGCCAGCAGCCAAAGGTCACAGGGGGCTGAAAAACTGTTTTTT
CDR3aa: CASSQRSQGAEKLFF

j_gene: TRBJ1-5
abundance: -
d_gene: TRBD1
v_gene: TRBV7-2
CDR3nt: TGTGCCAGCAGCCTTAGGACAGGAACCAACGGGAGGCCCCAGCATTTT
CDR3aa: CASSLRTGTNGRPQHF

j_gene: TRBJ1-2
abundance: -
d_gene: -
v_gene: TRBV5-8
CDR3nt: TGTGCCAGCAGCCTAAATGGCTACACCTTC
CDR3aa: CASSLNGYTF

j_gene: TRBJ1-1
abundance: -
d_gene: -
v_gene: TRBV7-2
CDR3nt: TGTGCCAGCAGCTCCGCACCAGGGCGAGACACTGAAGCTTTCTTT
CDR3aa: CASSSAPGRDTEAFF

j_gene: TRBJ2-2
abundance: few
d_gene: TRBD1
v_gene: TRBV2
CDR3nt: TGTGCCAGCAGTCGACAGGGCCCCGGGGAGCTGTTTTTT
CDR3aa: CASSRQGPGELFF

j_gene: TRBJ1-2
abundance: -
d_gene: -
v_gene: TRBV30
CDR3nt: TGTGCCTGGAGTGTACAGCCAGGGGCCCGCGTGGGGGATTTAGCCTTC
CDR3aa: CAWSVQPGARVGDLAF

j_gene: TRBJ1-5
abundance: -
d_gene: -
v_gene: TRBV28
CDR3nt: TGTGCCAGCAGGTACCCCCCCACTAATCAGCCCCAGCATTTT
CDR3aa: CASRYPPTNQPQHF

j_gene: TRBJ1-2
abundance: -
d_gene: TRBD1
v_gene: TRBV7-2
CDR3nt: TGTGCCAGCAGCTCAACAGGGGGCATCAACTATGGCTACACCTTC
CDR3aa: CASSSTGGINYGYTF

j_gene: TRBJ2-3
abundance: -
d_gene: -
v_gene: TRBV4-1
CDR3nt: TGCGCCAGCAGGAGGACACGTGCGGATACGCAGTATTTT
CDR3aa: CASRRTRADTQYF

j_gene: TRBJ1-2
abundance: few
d_gene: -
v_gene: TRBV6-1
CDR3nt: TGTGCCAGCAGTGACAGCGCTAACTATGGCTACACCTTC
CDR3aa: CASSDSANYGYTF

j_gene: TRBJ1-1
abundance: -
d_gene: -
v_gene: TRBV30
CDR3nt: TGTGCCTGGCAACAGGGTCCTGAAGCTTTCTTT
CDR3aa: CAWQQGPEAFF

j_gene: TRBJ1-5
abundance: -
d_gene: -
v_gene: TRBV6-2/TRBV6-3
CDR3nt: TGTGCCAGCAGTTACTCCTCAGGGACACAAAATCAGCCCCAGCATTTT
CDR3aa: CASSYSSGTQNQPQHF

j_gene: TRBJ1-6
abundance: -
d_gene: TRBD1
v_gene: TRBV29-1
CDR3nt: TGCAGCGTGTGGACAGGGGGCGATTCACCCCTCCACTTT
CDR3aa: CSVWTGGDSPLHF

j_gene: TRBJ2-3
abundance: -
d_gene: TRBD2
v_gene: TRBV7-3
CDR3nt: TGTGCCAGCAGCTCGGTAGCGGGAGTAGATACGCAGTATTTT
CDR3aa: CASSSVAGVDTQYF

j_gene: TRBJ2-1
abundance: -
d_gene: -
v_gene: TRBV29-1
CDR3nt: TGCAGCGTTGGGGGGGGAACAGGGTCAAGCACCTACAATGAGCAGTTCTTC
CDR3aa: CSVGGGTGSSTYNEQFF

j_gene: TRBJ1-2
abundance: -
d_gene: -
v_gene: TRBV28
CDR3nt: TGTGCCAGCAGGGCAGGGAATCACTATGGCTACACCTTC
CDR3aa: CASRAGNHYGYTF

j_gene: TRBJ2-7
abundance: -
d_gene: TRBD1
v_gene: TRBV6-6
CDR3nt: TGTGCCAGCAGTTTAGACAGGGCCTACGAGCAGTACTTC
CDR3aa: CASSLDRAYEQYF

j_gene: TRBJ1-4
abundance: -
d_gene: -
v_gene: TRBV6-5
CDR3nt: TGTGCCAGCAGACATGACAGTGAAAAACTGTTTTTT
CDR3aa: CASRHDSEKLFF

j_gene: TRBJ1-2
abundance: -
d_gene: TRBD1
v_gene: TRBV30
CDR3nt: TGTGCCTGGAGGATTACAGGGGGCGGCGGGAGTGGCTACACCTTC
CDR3aa: CAWRITGGGGSGYTF

j_gene: TRBJ2-3
abundance: -
d_gene: TRBD2
v_gene: TRBV4-2
CDR3nt: TGTGCCAGCAGCCAGCTAGGACTAGCGGGGGGGTACACAGATACGCAGTATTTT
CDR3aa: CASSQLGLAGGYTDTQYF

j_gene: TRBJ2-6
abundance: -
d_gene: TRBD2
v_gene: TRBV5-6
CDR3nt: TGTGCCAGCAGCACCAGACTAGCGTCTGGGGCCAACGTCCTGACTTTC
CDR3aa: CASSTRLASGANVLTF

j_gene: TRBJ2-1
abundance: few
d_gene: TRBD2
v_gene: TRBV5-1
CDR3nt: TGCGCCAGCAGCTTGGAGGGACTAGCGGGTCGTGTTGAGCAGTTCTTC
CDR3aa: CASSLEGLAGRVEQFF

j_gene: TRBJ1-6
abundance: -
d_gene: TRBD1
v_gene: TRBV30
CDR3nt: TGTGCCTGGAGGATAGACAGGGTCATCAATTCACCCCTCCACTTT
CDR3aa: CAWRIDRVINSPLHF

j_gene: TRBJ1-2
abundance: -
d_gene: TRBD1
v_gene: TRBV27
CDR3nt: TGTGCCAGCAGTTTACAGGGACAGGGTTATGGCTACACCTTC
CDR3aa: CASSLQGQGYGYTF

j_gene: TRBJ1-2
abundance: -
d_gene: -
v_gene: TRBV27
CDR3nt: TGTGCCAGCAGTTTTCGGGCAGGGCACGGCTACACCTTC
CDR3aa: CASSFRAGHGYTF

j_gene: TRBJ1-2
abundance: -
d_gene: -
v_gene: TRBV6-2/TRBV6-3
CDR3nt: TGTGCCAGCAGTTCTTCTACCACGGGAGGCTACACCTTC
CDR3aa: CASSSSTTGGYTF

j_gene: TRBJ2-1
abundance: -
d_gene: -
v_gene: TRBV10-3
CDR3nt: TGTGCCATCCGACAGGCAGGGTGGGGTGAGCAGTTCTTC
CDR3aa: CAIRQAGWGEQFF

j_gene: TRBJ1-2
abundance: -
d_gene: TRBD1
v_gene: TRBV27
CDR3nt: TGTGCCAGCACCGGGACAGGCTATGGCTACACCTTC
CDR3aa: CASTGTGYGYTF

j_gene: TRBJ1-1
abundance: -
d_gene: -
v_gene: TRBV28
CDR3nt: TGTGCCAGCAGTCTCACGGGCGGGGCTAGGAACACTGAAGCTTTCTTT
CDR3aa: CASSLTGGARNTEAFF

j_gene: TRBJ1-5
abundance: -
d_gene: -
v_gene: TRBV28
CDR3nt: TGTGCCAGCAGTTTACACGGGAATAGCAATCAGCCCCAGCATTTT
CDR3aa: CASSLHGNSNQPQHF

j_gene: TRBJ2-7
abundance: -
d_gene: -
v_gene: TRBV14
CDR3nt: TGTGCCAGCAGCCCCAACCTAGTTCGGCACGAGCAGTACTTC
CDR3aa: CASSPNLVRHEQYF

j_gene: TRBJ2-1
abundance: -
d_gene: -
v_gene: TRBV6-5
CDR3nt: TGTGCCAGCAGTTACTCTGCGACTGCTTTAAATGAGCAGTTCTTC
CDR3aa: CASSYSATALNEQFF

j_gene: TRBJ1-3
abundance: -
d_gene: -
v_gene: TRBV5-1
CDR3nt: TGCGCCAGCAGCTTGACAGAATCTGGAAACACCATATATTTT
CDR3aa: CASSLTESGNTIYF

j_gene: TRBJ2-5
abundance: -
d_gene: TRBD2
v_gene: TRBV2
CDR3nt: TGTGCCAGCAGTGAATGGGCGGGAGGGCAAGAGACCCAGTACTTC
CDR3aa: CASSEWAGGQETQYF